The rows below give T cell receptor beta chains drawn from one sample of a study of metastatic and nonmetastatic thyroid tumors. TCRdb used MiXCR to call clones anew from the PCR reads. Altogether 25,000 to 30,000 clones are present, 15% to 20% being singletons, with the ten largest covering 4.7%. Source material: blood. The receptor set was obtained from a female donor with papillary thyroid cancer or a benign thyroid nodule (not recorded which). Some clones in this sample may be carry-over from other donors' samples. Both conserved end residues are part of each CDR3. The order of the fields is J gene, clone size, CDR3 length, V gene, D gene, CDR3 DNA, CDR3 protein. The D gene is left open where the match is weak. Where a row states a size, it is once, few, many or the class of an expanded clone; other rows omit it.

TRBJ2-3	.	15	TRBV5-1	.	TGCGCCAGCAGCTTATGGGAGATTAGCACAGATACGCAGTATTTT	CASSLWEISTDTQYF
TRBJ2-7	many	13	TRBV27	TRBD1	TGTGCCAGCAAACAGGGGGCGCGGAGCGAGCAGTACTTC	CASKQGARSEQYF
TRBJ2-4	many	15	TRBV12-3/TRBV12-4	.	TGTGCCAGCGGCCTAGGGGGGAGGGGATTTATCGCACAGTACTTC	CASGLGGRGFIAQYF
TRBJ2-7	medium-sized	14	TRBV28	.	TGTGCCAGCAGTTCGGGGGTAAGCTCCTACGAGCAGTACTTC	CASSSGVSSYEQYF
TRBJ2-6	many	19	TRBV6-6	.	TGTGCCAGCAGTCTTCCGGGGGGACAACCCCAGTCTGGGGCCAACGTCCTGACTTTC	CASSLPGGQPQSGANVLTF
TRBJ2-1	.	16	TRBV6-5	TRBD2	TGTGCCAGCAGTTACGCCGTACTAGCGGGAGGCTATGATCAGTTCTTC	CASSYAVLAGGYDQFF
TRBJ2-2	.	13	TRBV7-6	.	TGTGCCAGCAGTTTACAGGGAGCCTGGGAGCTGTTTTTT	CASSLQGAWELFF
TRBJ1-2	.	12	TRBV20-1	.	TGCAGTGCTGACAGGTCCCACTATGTCTACACCTTC	CSADRSHYVYTF
TRBJ2-7	many	20	TRBV6-2/TRBV6-3	TRBD1	TGTGCCAGCAGTTACGTCAACCGTGGGACAGAAACTCCGGAGATCTACGAGCAGTACTTC	CASSYVNRGTETPEIYEQYF
TRBJ2-7	many	16	TRBV14	.	TGTGCCAGCAGCCAAGATCGAAACAGGTGGGCCTACGAGCAGTACTTC	CASSQDRNRWAYEQYF
TRBJ1-2	few	14	TRBV6-1	TRBD1	TGTGCCAGCAGTGAATCCGGGCAGGGGGGAGGCTACACCTTC	CASSESGQGGGYTF
TRBJ2-7	.	14	TRBV11-2	.	TGTGCCAGCAGCTTAGAACTAGTCTCCTACGAGCAGTACTTC	CASSLELVSYEQYF
TRBJ1-1	many	13	TRBV28	.	TGTGCCAGCAGTACCGTCGGACGGACTGAAGCTTTCTTT	CASSTVGRTEAFF
TRBJ1-3	few	13	TRBV6-5	.	TGTGCCAGCAGTTACGCTCAGGGAAACACCATATATTTT	CASSYAQGNTIYF
TRBJ2-5	many	16	TRBV25-1	TRBD1	TGTGCCAGCAGTGCCCTTTTCGGACAGGTCCAAGAGACCCAGTACTTC	CASSALFGQVQETQYF
TRBJ2-2	few	17	TRBV7-3	TRBD1	TGTGCCAGCAGCCCCCAACCCACAGGGGCGAACACCGGGGAGCTGTTTTTT	CASSPQPTGANTGELFF
TRBJ2-7	many	14	TRBV2	TRBD1	TGTGCCAGCAGTGACCTCAGGGGGCGGTACGAGCAGTACTTC	CASSDLRGRYEQYF
TRBJ2-5	medium-sized	14	TRBV6-1	TRBD1	TGTGCCAGCAGGGGGGGACAGGGCCGAGAGACCCAGTACTTC	CASRGGQGRETQYF
TRBJ1-2	many	16	TRBV4-1	.	TGCGCCAGCAGCCAGGTAAACACGGGGCAAATATATGGCTACACCTTC	CASSQVNTGQIYGYTF
TRBJ1-1	few	15	TRBV6-1	TRBD1	TGTGCCAGCAGGAAAGAAAGGACAGGGGGCACTGAAGCTTTCTTT	CASRKERTGGTEAFF
TRBJ1-2	few	17	TRBV28	.	TGTGCCAGCAGAGTCAACGGTTTTGGCGGACATAACTATGGCTACACCTTC	CASRVNGFGGHNYGYTF
TRBJ1-5	many	15	TRBV19	.	TGTGCCAGTATTAAGGATCCGGCCGGCAATCAGCCCCAGCATTTT	CASIKDPAGNQPQHF
TRBJ2-6	few	17	TRBV6-2/TRBV6-3	TRBD2	TGTGCCAGCAGTTACGGGACTAGCGGCTCTGGGGCCAACGTCCTGACTTTC	CASSYGTSGSGANVLTF
TRBJ2-6	.	14	TRBV6-1	TRBD1	TGTGCCAGCAGCCCCGGGACAGGTTTTAACGTCCTGACTTTC	CASSPGTGFNVLTF
TRBJ1-4	many	14	TRBV5-1	TRBD1	TGCGCCAGCAGCTTGGGACAGGGGGGTGAAAAACTGTTTTTT	CASSLGQGGEKLFF
TRBJ2-2	many	17	TRBV9	.	TGTGCCAGCAGCTCCCGACGGGGAAATACGAACACCGGGGAGCTGTTTTTT	CASSSRRGNTNTGELFF
TRBJ2-1	many	16	TRBV20-1	TRBD2	TGCAGTGCTAGACCCCCTTATAGCGGGAAGAACAATGAGCAGTTCTTC	CSARPPYSGKNNEQFF
TRBJ2-5	few	14	TRBV6-5	.	TGTGCCAGCAGTTACTCCTGGAGTGAAGAGACCCAGTACTTC	CASSYSWSEETQYF
TRBJ2-1	medium-sized	17	TRBV6-5	TRBD2	TGTGCCAGCAGCCGTTCTCTAGCGGGCGGCTCCTACAATGAGCAGTTCTTC	CASSRSLAGGSYNEQFF
TRBJ2-3	many	18	TRBV4-2	TRBD2	TGTGCCAGCAGCCAAGATACCCGGACTAGCGGGGGGACAGATACGCAGTATTTT	CASSQDTRTSGGTDTQYF
TRBJ1-2	few	12	TRBV19	.	TGTGCCAGTTTGACAGCGATAGGTGGCTACACCTTC	CASLTAIGGYTF
TRBJ2-7	.	14	TRBV5-1	.	TGCGCCAGCAGCTTGGGACAGGAAACCTACGAGAAATACTTC	CASSLGQETYEKYF
TRBJ2-7	many	16	TRBV2	.	TGTGCCAGCAGCGGGACTCGGGACAGAAGTATGAACGAGCAGTACTTC	CASSGTRDRSMNEQYF
TRBJ2-3	many	13	TRBV5-1	.	TGCGCCAGCAGCTTGGTACCCACAGATACGCAGTATTTT	CASSLVPTDTQYF
TRBJ2-1	once	14	TRBV30	.	TGTGCCTGGAGTCCCTGGAGCTCCTATAATGAGCAGTTCTTC	CAWSPWSSYNEQFF
TRBJ2-5	many	15	TRBV5-6	.	TGTGCCAGCAGCTTTAACAGGGGGGGAGGAGAGACCCAGTACTTC	CASSFNRGGGETQYF
TRBJ2-2	many	16	TRBV6-1	.	TGTGCCAGCAGTCCTACCCACCCTCCGAACACCGGGGAGCTGTTTTTT	CASSPTHPPNTGELFF
TRBJ2-5	few	13	TRBV28	.	TGTGCCAGCAGCCTTACGGGGGAAGAGACCCAGTACTTC	CASSLTGEETQYF
TRBJ2-7	.	13	TRBV6-1	.	TGTGCCAGCAGTGAAAAGGTAGACTACGAGCAGTACTTC	CASSEKVDYEQYF
TRBJ2-5	many	15	TRBV6-1	.	TGTGCCAGCAGTGAGCGCCAGGGGAATTGGGAGACCCAGTACTTC	CASSERQGNWETQYF
TRBJ1-3	.	15	TRBV13	.	TGTGCGAGCAGCTCGTCACCCGGCTCTGGAACCACCATATATTTT	CASSSSPGSGTTIYF
TRBJ1-1	many	16	TRBV19	TRBD1	TGTGCCAGTAGTGGCTCCGGGACAGGGGGCCCACCGGAAGCTTTCTTT	CASSGSGTGGPPEAFF
TRBJ1-2	many	13	TRBV3-1	.	TGTGCCAGCAGCCATTCTTCCCTCAGTGGCTACACCTTC	CASSHSSLSGYTF
TRBJ2-5	many	14	TRBV28	.	TGTGCCAGCAGCTGGGCGGGACTCCAAGAGACCCAGTACTTC	CASSWAGLQETQYF
TRBJ2-2	many	15	TRBV5-1	.	TGCGCCAGCAGCTTAGAAGGGATCGGCACCGGGGAGCTGTTTTTT	CASSLEGIGTGELFF
TRBJ2-3	many	14	TRBV5-1	.	TGCGCCAGCAGCTTGGAAGGAAATGGAGATACGCAGTATTTT	CASSLEGNGDTQYF
TRBJ2-5	few	14	TRBV2	TRBD1	TGTGCCAGTTCCGGGACAGGGGGCGCGGAGACCCAGTACTTC	CASSGTGGAETQYF
TRBJ2-3	many	16	TRBV5-1	.	TGCGCCAGCAGCCCTAGGGGGGGGGCTAGCACAGATACGCAGTATTTT	CASSPRGGASTDTQYF
TRBJ2-2	many	14	TRBV7-2	TRBD1	TGTGCCAGCAGCTGGACAGGGGGCATCGGGGAGCTGTTTTTT	CASSWTGGIGELFF
TRBJ2-5	many	14	TRBV9	.	TGTGCCAGCAGCCCGCCGACGGACCAAGAGACCCAGTACTTC	CASSPPTDQETQYF
TRBJ2-2	.	13	TRBV5-5	.	TGTGCCAGCAGGGCTCTAGGAACCGGGGAGCTGTTTTTT	CASRALGTGELFF
TRBJ1-3	many	15	TRBV5-1	TRBD1	TGCGCCAGCAGCCCGGAGGGCAGGGGGAGAAACACCATATATTTT	CASSPEGRGRNTIYF
TRBJ2-1	many	17	TRBV9	TRBD2	TGTGCCAGCAGCCCCTCGAAAGGGCTAGCGGATAACAATGAGCAGTTCTTC	CASSPSKGLADNNEQFF
TRBJ2-1	.	14	TRBV3-1	TRBD2	TGTGCCAGCAGCCAAGATGTAGCTAGCGGACCGCAGTTCTTC	CASSQDVASGPQFF
TRBJ2-3	.	15	TRBV6-5	TRBD2	TGTGCCAGCAGTTACTTGCGGGGGGGCAGGCATACGCAGTATTTT	CASSYLRGGRHTQYF
TRBJ1-5	many	15	TRBV7-2	.	TGTGCCAGCACTCTCACCCTAGGGGGCAATCAGCCCCAGCATTTT	CASTLTLGGNQPQHF
TRBJ1-4	few	15	TRBV18	TRBD1	TGTGCCAGCTCGTTACAGGGGGCGGCTAACGAAAAACTGTTTTTT	CASSLQGAANEKLFF